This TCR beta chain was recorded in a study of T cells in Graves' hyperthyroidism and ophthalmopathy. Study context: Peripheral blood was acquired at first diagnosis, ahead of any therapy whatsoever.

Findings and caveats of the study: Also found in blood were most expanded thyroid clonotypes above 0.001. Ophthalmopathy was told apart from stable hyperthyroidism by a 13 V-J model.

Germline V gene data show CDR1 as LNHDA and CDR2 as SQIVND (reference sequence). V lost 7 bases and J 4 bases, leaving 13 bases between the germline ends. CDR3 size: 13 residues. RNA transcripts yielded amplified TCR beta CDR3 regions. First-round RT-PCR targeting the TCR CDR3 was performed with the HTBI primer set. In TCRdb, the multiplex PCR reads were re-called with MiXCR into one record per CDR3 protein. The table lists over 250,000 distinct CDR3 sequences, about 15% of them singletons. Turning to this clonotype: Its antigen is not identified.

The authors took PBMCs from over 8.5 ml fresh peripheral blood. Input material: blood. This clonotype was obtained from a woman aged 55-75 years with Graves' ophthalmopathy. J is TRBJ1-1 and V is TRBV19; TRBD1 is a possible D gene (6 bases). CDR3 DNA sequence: TGTGCCAGTACTAGACAGGAGGGCACTGAAGCTTTCTTT. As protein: CASTRQEGTEAFF.